The entry that follows covers one T cell receptor (beta chain) sequence. Its antigen remains unidentified. Possible read error: a much larger clone is one base away. Germline CDR1 and CDR2: SGHDN and FVKESK. The CDR3 totals 14 residues. With 5 bases removed from V and 4 bases from J, the gap between germline ends came to 14 bases. The data were taken from a study of T-cell reconstitution after alpha-beta-depleted transplantation in children. Points from the study as a whole: High day-60 TCRbeta diversity in some patients came from surviving recipient T cells and thymic progenitors.

Unique molecular identifiers were used to barcode this TCRbeta library. TCRdb independently ran MiXCR on the PCR reads; one entry per CDR3 protein. This table holds hundreds of thousands of distinct CDR3 sequences, 6.5% to 9% found once. This receptor was obtained from a male patient younger than 18 who had a stem cell transplant for acute lymphoblastic leukemia, so the T cells may come from the graft donor. This specimen was PBMCs, mostly from graft donor cells, taken 180 days after TCRalphabeta/CD19-depleted stem cell transplant. The chain is built from TRBV14 and TRBJ1-1; D may be TRBD1 (6 bases). In nucleotides, the CDR3 is TGTGCCAGCAGCGGCGACAGGTATGGCACTGAAGCTTTCTTT. Translated: CASSGDRYGTEAFF.